These T cell receptor beta chains were read from a single sample in a study of blood T cell repertoires in COVID-19. Only in-frame clones appear in the TCRdb table, and some are missing; sequencing was by immunoSEQ multiplex PCR. The sample comprises 250,000 to 400,000 clones, almost 90% of which are singletons, and 2.5% to 3.5% rests with the top ten. The sample taken for sequencing was peripheral blood. All receptors derive from a woman in her twenties or thirties with COVID-19, enrolled during active disease. The CDR3 runs from the conserved cysteine through the conserved F or W. D genes are given only for firm matches. Clone size appears in some rows only: once, few, many, or a class for an expanded clone.

D gene	clone size	V gene	J gene	CDR3 protein	CDR3 DNA
TRBD1	NA	TRBV4-1	TRBJ1-2	CASSFSSGGDYGYTF	TGCGCCAGCAGCTTTTCCTCAGGGGGCGACTATGGCTACACCTTC
TRBD1	once	TRBV30	TRBJ1-5	CAWRSTGAGNQPQHF	TGTGCCTGGAGGTCAACAGGGGCTGGCAATCAGCCCCAGCATTTT
TRBD1	NA	TRBV5-1	TRBJ2-5	CASSLLGQGAGETQYF	TGCGCCAGCAGCTTGCTGGGCCAGGGGGCCGGAGAGACCCAGTACTTC
TRBD1	NA	TRBV19	TRBJ1-2	CASSVPGQGYGYTF	TGTGCCAGTAGTGTTCCGGGACAGGGATATGGCTACACCTTC
NA	NA	TRBV21-1	TRBJ1-6	CASSKARVSPLHF	TGTGCCAGCAGCAAAGCGCGGGTTTCACCCCTCCACTTT
TRBD2	NA	TRBV18	TRBJ2-5	CASSSLAGVETQYF	TGTGCCAGCTCATCCCTAGCGGGAGTAGAGACCCAGTACTTC
NA	few	TRBV28	TRBJ1-1	CASSLWATGGGYTEAFF	TGTGCCAGCAGTTTGTGGGCTACGGGGGGCGGTTACACTGAAGCTTTCTTT
NA	NA	TRBV19	TRBJ1-5	CASSIRDNQPQHF	TGTGCCAGTAGTATCAGGGATAATCAGCCCCAGCATTTT
NA	NA	TRBV6-5	TRBJ2-1	CASSSSGTDYNEQFF	TGTGCCAGCAGTTCCTCCGGGACTGACTACAATGAGCAGTTCTTC
TRBD1	NA	TRBV18	TRBJ1-2	CASSPGQGTNYGYTF	TGTGCCAGCTCACCCGGACAGGGGACTAACTATGGCTACACCTTC
TRBD1	NA	TRBV30	TRBJ1-6	CAWSTGEVSPLHF	TGTGCCTGGAGTACAGGGGAAGTTTCACCCCTCCACTTT
TRBD2	NA	TRBV3-1/TRBV3-2	TRBJ2-7	CASSLVGGSPEYEQYF	TGTGCCAGCAGCCTCGTCGGCGGGAGCCCCGAGTACGAGCAGTACTTC
TRBD1	NA	TRBV6-6	TRBJ2-7	CASSFTGAPTYEQYF	TGTGCCAGCAGTTTCACAGGGGCGCCGACCTACGAGCAGTACTTC
TRBD1	NA	TRBV19	TRBJ1-1	CASSLGTANTEAFF	TGTGCCAGTAGTCTAGGGACAGCCAACACTGAAGCTTTCTTT
TRBD1	NA	TRBV19	TRBJ1-5	CASSIGQGANQPQHF	TGTGCCAGTAGTATAGGACAGGGGGCCAATCAGCCCCAGCATTTT
NA	NA	TRBV18	TRBJ2-7	CASSQELPSAVHEQYF	TGTGCCAGCTCTCAGGAACTCCCGAGTGCTGTCCACGAGCAGTACTTC
NA	NA	TRBV18	TRBJ1-5	CASSPADSNQPQHF	TGTGCCAGCTCACCGGCCGATAGCAATCAGCCCCAGCATTTT
NA	NA	TRBV14	TRBJ1-2	CASSQAGVGYTF	TGTGCCAGCAGCCAAGCAGGGGTGGGCTACACCTTC
NA	NA	TRBV7-9	TRBJ2-3	CASSRTSPNTDTQYF	TGTGCCAGCAGCAGAACTAGCCCCAACACAGATACGCAGTATTTT
NA	NA	TRBV10-3	TRBJ2-1	CAILEGGPSSEQFF	TGTGCCATCCTTGAGGGAGGACCTTCTTCTGAGCAGTTCTTC
NA	NA	TRBV24-1	TRBJ2-2	CATSDPAGELFF	TGTGCCACCAGTGATCCAGCGGGGGAGCTGTTTTTT
TRBD1	NA	TRBV4-1	TRBJ2-7	CASSRGTGTYEQYF	TGCGCCAGCAGCCGAGGGACAGGGACCTACGAGCAGTACTTC
NA	NA	TRBV25-1	TRBJ1-1	CASTARGSAEAFF	TGTGCCAGCACTGCCAGGGGTTCTGCTGAAGCTTTCTTT
NA	NA	TRBV18	TRBJ1-5	CASSQGDQYSNQPQHF	TGTGCCAGCTCACAGGGGGATCAATATAGCAATCAGCCCCAGCATTTT
NA	NA	TRBV27	TRBJ1-1	CASSYGMNTEAFF	TGTGCCAGCAGTTACGGTATGAACACTGAAGCTTTCTTT
NA	few	TRBV3-1/TRBV3-2	TRBJ1-2	CASSQDLGQRNYGYTF	TGTGCCAGCAGCCAAGATTTAGGACAGCGGAACTATGGCTACACCTTC
TRBD2	once	TRBV7-9	TRBJ2-1	CASSLDLAGVYNEQFF	TGTGCCAGCAGCTTAGATCTAGCGGGAGTGTACAATGAGCAGTTCTTC
TRBD1	NA	TRBV7-9	TRBJ1-5	CASSQGGDQPQHF	TGTGCCAGCAGCCAGGGGGGAGATCAGCCCCAGCATTTT
NA	NA	TRBV6-5	TRBJ2-1	CASSYRTLSSYNEQFF	TGTGCCAGCAGTTACCGAACTTTAAGCTCCTACAATGAGCAGTTCTTC
TRBD1	NA	TRBV30	TRBJ1-1	CARDRENTEAFF	TGTGCTAGGGACAGGGAGAACACTGAAGCTTTCTTT
NA	NA	TRBV6-6	TRBJ2-2	CASSLTTNTGELFF	TGTGCCAGCAGCCTCACAACGAACACCGGGGAGCTGTTTTTT
TRBD1	NA	TRBV28	TRBJ1-1	CASSFPGQGRDTEAFF	TGTGCCAGCAGTTTCCCAGGACAGGGGCGAGATACTGAAGCTTTCTTT
NA	NA	TRBV5-8	TRBJ2-7	CASSLYLLEGSVNEQYF	TGTGCCAGCAGCTTGTACCTTTTGGAGGGTTCTGTCAACGAGCAGTACTTC
TRBD1	NA	TRBV9	TRBJ2-2	CASSVGQGTSNTGELFF	TGTGCCAGCAGCGTCGGACAGGGAACTTCGAACACCGGGGAGCTGTTTTTT
TRBD1	NA	TRBV5-4	TRBJ1-2	CASSLEQGTGDGYTF	TGTGCCAGCAGCTTGGAACAGGGGACAGGGGATGGCTACACCTTC
NA	NA	TRBV18	TRBJ2-3	CASSPTFEAADTQYF	TGTGCCAGCTCACCTACTTTTGAGGCCGCAGATACGCAGTATTTT
NA	NA	TRBV7-2	TRBJ1-5	CASSLDRASNQPQHF	TGTGCCAGCAGCTTAGACAGGGCGAGCAATCAGCCCCAGCATTTT
TRBD1	NA	TRBV14	TRBJ1-3	CASSQDLVGQGAGTIYF	TGTGCCAGCAGCCAAGATCTTGTTGGACAGGGGGCAGGCACCATATATTTT
TRBD1	once	TRBV19	TRBJ2-4	CASSPGQGRYLAKNIQYF	TGTGCCAGTAGTCCCGGACAGGGCCGCTACCTAGCCAAAAACATTCAGTACTTC
NA	NA	TRBV6-2/TRBV6-3	TRBJ1-2	CASSDTGNGDYGYTF	TGTGCCAGCAGTGATACAGGGAACGGAGACTATGGCTACACCTTC
TRBD1	NA	TRBV5-1	TRBJ1-1	CASSPRTGGGTEAFF	TGCGCCAGCAGCCCTCGGACAGGGGGCGGCACTGAAGCTTTCTTT
NA	NA	TRBV28	TRBJ1-2	CASSLQDYGYTF	TGTGCCAGCAGTTTACAGGACTATGGCTACACCTTC
TRBD1	NA	TRBV10-2	TRBJ1-2	CASSDTRGYYGYTF	TGCGCCAGCAGTGATACCAGGGGGTACTATGGCTACACCTTC
TRBD1	NA	TRBV7-9	TRBJ1-3	CASSRTGDGNTIYF	TGTGCCAGCAGCCGCACAGGGGATGGAAACACCATATATTTT